This paragraph reports one T cell receptor (beta chain). Recovered participants had two consecutive negative NP/OP PCR tests, healthcare professional clearance, or symptom resolution. This entry belongs to a study of blood T cell repertoires in COVID-19. Whole-study context: PBMCs, B-cell-depleted T cells, or T cells were the source of the cDNA or gDNA that made up the material.

With 3 bases clipped from V and 0 bases from J, the junction kept 13 bases outside the gene matches. Germline V lookup: CDR1 LNHNV, CDR2 YYDKDF (reference sequence). The CDR3 consists of 21 residues. As processed by the authors: The authors estimated nucleated cell counts from reference gene primer amplification. This table comes from immunoSEQ multiplex PCR, and its TCRdb copy is limited to in-frame clones, with some not included. V, J and clone size derive from that table, while D and trimming were established from the DNA sequence. The sample includes about 160,000 clones, about four fifths of them seen just once.

Sequencing was done on a sample of PBMCs or T cells enriched from blood (not recorded which). The chain employs TRBV15 and TRBJ2-1; 14 bases fit TRBD2. The clonotype comes from a woman aged 60-75 years who had recovered from COVID-19. In DNA form, the CDR3 reads TGTGCCACCAGCAGTACACGGACTAGCGGGGGGTCTTTATACTCCTACAATGAGCAGTTCTTC. The encoded protein is CATSSTRTSGGSLYSYNEQFF.